The 20 T cell receptor beta chains given below trace back to one sample, sequenced in a study of blood T cell repertoires in COVID-19. TCRdb keeps only in-frame clones here, not all; method: immunoSEQ multiplex PCR. The sample lists 100,000 to 150,000 clones; approximately 83% were seen once. The sequencing input was peripheral blood. These receptors originate from a man aged 35-49 years with active or convalescent COVID-19.

The V and J genes are TRBV9 and TRBJ1-2; unclear D gene. The CDR3 length is 14 residues. V dropped 0 bases and J dropped 1 base, with 7 bases sitting between them. The V gene's germline CDR1 is SGDLS and CDR2 YYNGEE. CDR3 sequence reads: CASSVDGNNYGYTF. The CDR3, as DNA: TGTGCCAGCAGCGTAGATGGCAATAACTATGGCTACACCTTC.

CDR3 region: CASSPQRGGVGEQYF. CDR3 nucleotide sequence: TGTGCCAGCAGCCCGCAGCGGGGGGGCGTAGGCGAGCAGTACTTC. This chain connects TRBV13 to TRBJ2-7, with TRBD2 matching 10 bases. J lost 6 bases, V lost 5 bases, and 10 bases had no gene match. The germline CDR1 and CDR2 sequences are PRHDT and FYEKMQ (reference sequence). The CDR3 covers 15 residues. Full variable domain (rest looked up from reference TRBV13 and TRBJ2-7): AAGVIQSPRHLIKEKRETATLKCYPIPRHDTVYWYQQGPGQDPQFLISFYEKMQSDKGSIPDRFSAQQFSDYHSELNMSSLELGDSALYFCASSPQRGGVGEQYFGPGTRLTVT.

This chain uses TRBV6-5 with TRBJ1-5, with 7 bases identical to TRBD1. Germline V gene data show CDR1 as MNHEY and CDR2 as SVGAGI. The CDR3 extends over 14 amino acids. With 5 bases clipped from V and 2 bases from J, the junction kept 3 bases outside the gene matches. Here the CDR3 reads CASSPGQGNQPQHF. The CDR3 DNA follows: TGTGCCAGCAGTCCCGGACAGGGCAATCAGCCCCAGCATTTT.

V is TRBV4-3 and J is TRBJ1-4; D unresolved. Germline V gives CDR1 LGHNA, CDR2 YSLEER. This CDR3 is built from 18 residues. Trimming left V 1 base short and J 1 base short, with 16 bases between. This CDR3 reads CASSQAVSSRGTNEKLFF. CDR3 in DNA: TGCGCCAGCAGCCAAGCTGTGAGTAGCCGAGGAACTAATGAAAAACTGTTTTTT.

This clone was counted a few times. V gene TRBV29-1 combines with J gene TRBJ1-1, with 8 nucleotides matching TRBD1. V dropped 1 base and J dropped 5; count of bases not matched to a gene: 0. CDR1 SQVTM and CDR2 ANQGSEA come from the germline V gene. The CDR3 contains 12 residues. This chain's CDR3 is CSVEGQGTEAFF. The CDR3 coding sequence is TGCAGCGTTGAAGGACAGGGGACTGAAGCTTTCTTT.

This clone was seen only a few times. The rearrangement uses TRBV7-2 and TRBJ2-7; possibly TRBD2 for D (6 bases). The length of the CDR3 is 14 residues. Trimming removed 2 bases from V and 3 bases from J, with 11 bases in between. CDR1 SGHTA and CDR2 FQGNSA come from the germline V gene. The CDR3 sequence is CASSLNNGGYEQYF. The CDR3 nucleotides read TGTGCCAGCAGCTTAAATAACGGGGGCTACGAGCAGTACTTC.

This chain connects TRBV7-9 to TRBJ1-5, with 7 nucleotides matching TRBD1. Germline CDR1 SEHNR, CDR2 FQNEAQ (reference sequence). With 4 bases clipped from V and 0 bases from J, the junction kept 3 bases outside the gene matches. The CDR3 extends over 15 amino acids. The chain's CDR3 is CASSSGQLSNQPQHF. CDR3 nucleotides: TGTGCCAGCAGCTCGGGACAGCTTAGCAATCAGCCCCAGCATTTT.

The rearrangement uses TRBV20-1 and TRBJ2-1; a weak D match, TRBD2 (7 bases). In germline, CDR1 is DFQATT, CDR2 SNEGSKA (reference sequence). V was cut by 3 bases and J by 9 bases, with 18 bases left in between. The CDR3 has 14 amino acids. CDR3 amino acids: CSASNRGPGGEQFF. The CDR3 nucleotides are TGCAGTGCTAGTAATCGGGGGCCGGGGGGTGAGCAGTTCTTC.

This chain uses TRBV5-4 with TRBJ2-4, with 9 nucleotides matching TRBD1. The CDR3 runs to 17 residues. Trimming removed 3 bases from V and 0 bases from J; junction bases left unmatched: 7. CDR1 SGHNT and CDR2 YYREEE come from the germline V gene (reference sequence). This chain's CDR3 is CASSWDREGAAKNIQYF. In DNA form, the CDR3 reads TGTGCCAGCAGCTGGGACAGGGAGGGGGCAGCCAAAAACATTCAGTACTTC.

CDR3 nucleotide sequence: TGTGCCAGCAGGCCCCTAGCGGGGGGAAACAATGAGCAGTTCTTC. It translates to CASRPLAGGNNEQFF. The chain is built from TRBV7-3 and TRBJ2-1; 11 nucleotides match TRBD2. CDR3 size: 15 residues. J lost 5 bases, V lost 6 bases, and 6 bases had no gene match. The germline CDR1 and CDR2 sequences are SGHTA and FQGTGA.

This chain uses TRBV30 with TRBJ2-6, with D possibly TRBD1 on 6 matching bases. The germline CDR1 and CDR2 sequences are GTSNPN and SVGIG (reference sequence). Trimming removed 4 bases at V and 0 bases at J, with 10 bases between. This CDR3 is 15 amino acids long. This CDR3 reads CAWTGTNSGANVLTF. In nucleotides, the CDR3 is TGTGCCTGGACTGGGACAAACTCTGGGGCCAACGTCCTGACTTTC.

This chain uses TRBV6-5 with TRBJ2-7, with TRBD2 as a possible D gene (5 bases). The CDR3 runs 14 residues. CDR1 and CDR2 from the germline V gene are MNHEY and SVGAGI. V lost 6 bases and J 0 bases, leaving 12 bases between the germline ends. As DNA, the CDR3 is TGTGCCAGCAGGGTCATAGCGAGCTCCTACGAGCAGTACTTC. It specifies CASRVIASSYEQYF.

A single count supports this clone. V usage is TRBV7-9 and J usage is TRBJ2-1, with D possibly matching TRBD2 (6 bases). CDR3 length: 13 amino acids. V lost 1 base, J lost 8 bases, and 9 bases lay in between. CDR1 and CDR2 (germline): SEHNR, FQNEAQ (reference sequence). This chain's CDR3 is CASSLEGGDEQFF. CDR3 bases: TGTGCCAGCAGCTTAGAGGGAGGCGATGAGCAGTTCTTC.

The chain has TRBV5-1 and TRBJ1-2; TRBD1 aligns across 9 bases. CDR1 and CDR2 (germline): SGHRS, YFSETQ. This CDR3 is 14 amino acids long. Germline trimming cut 4 bases from V and 4 bases from J; bases unmatched to any gene: 5. The CDR3 nucleotides read TGCGCCAGCAGCGGGGGACAGGGTGGCTATGGCTACACCTTC. Amino acids: CASSGGQGGYGYTF.

The CDR3 region is CASSSQGTHQPQHF. CDR3 nucleotide sequence: TGTGCCAGCAGTTCTCAGGGAACCCATCAGCCCCAGCATTTT. The V gene is TRBV27, the J gene TRBJ1-5; D might be TRBD1 (5 bases). Germline V gene data show CDR1 as MNHEY and CDR2 as SMNVEV (reference sequence). V was clipped by 4 bases and J by 5 bases, with 12 bases between them. The CDR3 runs to 14 residues.

Note on this clone: One end of the junction fails to match germline, which may point to a read error. J is TRBJ1-5 and V is TRBV2, with TRBD1 as a possible D gene (5 bases). The CDR3 is 15 residues long. Germline assignment: CDR1 SNHLY and CDR2 FYNNEI. The DNA for the CDR3 is TGTGTCAGCAGTGAGACGGACATTAGCAATCAGCCCCAGCATTTT. This codes for CVSSETDISNQPQHF.

The chain uses TRBV30 and TRBJ1-1, with 11 positions matching TRBD1. V lost 4 bases, J lost 3 bases, and 1 base stayed unmatched. From germline, CDR1 is GTSNPN and CDR2 SVGIG (reference sequence). The length of the CDR3 is 13 residues. The CDR3 nucleotides are TGTGCCTGGACGGGACAGGGGGACACTGAAGCTTTCTTT. It codes for CAWTGQGDTEAFF.

The gene calls are TRBV9 and TRBJ1-2, with 11 bases lining up with TRBD1. V lost 4 bases and J lost 6; bases outside the gene matches: 5. The CDR3 extends over 14 amino acids. Germline V CDR1 and CDR2: SGDLS, YYNGEE. The CDR3 spells CASSIRDRGDGYTF. CDR3 sequence (DNA): TGTGCCAGCAGCATCCGGGACAGGGGGGATGGCTACACCTTC.

The J gene is TRBJ2-1, the V gene TRBV2; 12 nucleotides agree with TRBD2. V dropped 7 bases and J dropped 6; count of bases not matched to a gene: 7. Germline loops: CDR1 SNHLY, CDR2 FYNNEI. The CDR3 has 15 amino acids. DNA of the CDR3: TGTGCCAGCATACTCACTAGCGGGGGGTCCAATGAGCAGTTCTTC. It codes for CASILTSGGSNEQFF.

A few counts support this clone. The rearrangement uses TRBV6-4 and TRBJ1-5; the D gene is possibly TRBD1 (6 bases). With 6 bases removed from V and 4 bases from J, the gap between germline ends came to 10 bases. Germline V lookup: CDR1 MRHNA, CDR2 SNTAGT. There are 13 residues in the CDR3. The CDR3 protein is CASSQDRNQPQHF. The CDR3 DNA reads as TGTGCCAGCAGCCAAGACAGGAATCAGCCCCAGCATTTT.